These 20 T cell receptor beta chains came from one sample sequenced in a study of T-cell memory formation after mild COVID-19 (dated by TCRdb to the early 2020s). Libraries were made using 5' RACE. This sample was sequenced with an Illumina NovaSeq 6000. TCRdb handled the public reads itself, with Q25 trimming in fastp and clone calling in MiXCR, and kept productive beta chains. Rows merge per CDR3 protein into single entries with the most common DNA and genes. Within this sample are a few hundred thousand distinct CDR3 sequences, with approximately 21% of them counted one time only. 12% of the sample rests with the top ten. Sequenced: PBMCs or a T cell subset sorted from them (not recorded which). These receptors were taken from an adult woman who had mild COVID-19 (a few samples of this study predate the infection). The sample titles of this study are shuffled in the database, so cell type and time point are left out; the donor was told from shared clones.

This clonotype was seen ten or more times. In nucleotides, the CDR3 is TGTGCCAGCAGTTTACAGGGATACAATGAGCAGTTCTTC. Translation gives CASSLQGYNEQFF. The chain carries TRBV7-3 and TRBJ2-1, with D possibly being TRBD1 (6 bases). V lost 6 bases to trimming and J lost 4 bases, with 10 bases between them. The CDR3 length is 13 residues. CDR1 is SGHTA, CDR2 FQGTGA, per germline.

This clonotype was counted a few times. The chain recombines TRBV27 with TRBJ2-7, with D possibly matching TRBD1 (6 bases). The CDR3 length is 14 residues. The germline V gene encodes CDR1 MNHEY and CDR2 SMNVEV (reference sequence). The germline V and J ends were trimmed by 6 bases and 3 bases, with 15 bases remaining between them. CDR3 protein: CASSPTTGNYEQYF. The CDR3 DNA is TGTGCCAGCAGCCCAACGACAGGTAACTACGAGCAGTACTTC.

This chain links TRBV7-3 with TRBJ2-7; D is unclear. The germline V gene encodes CDR1 SGHTA and CDR2 FQGTGA. The CDR3 is 15 residues long. V lost 2 bases and J lost 0, with 11 bases in between. In DNA form, the CDR3 reads TGTGCCAGCAGCTTAGATGGCGGACGCTCCTACGAGCAGTACTTC. It is translated as CASSLDGGRSYEQYF.

Only a few counts were recorded for this clonotype. One base away lies a much larger clone, so this may be a sequencing read error. J is TRBJ1-5 and V is TRBV27, with no clear D. From germline, CDR1 is MNHEY and CDR2 SMNVEV (reference sequence). The CDR3 runs 14 residues. The germline V and J ends were trimmed by 5 bases and 0 bases, with 8 bases remaining between them. The CDR3 sequence is CASSGRYSNQPQHF. The CDR3 bases are TGTGCCAGCAGTGGACGGTATAGCAATCAGCCCCAGCATTTT.

The rearrangement joins TRBV19 to TRBJ1-1; no reliable D call. This CDR3 has 13 residues. CDR1 is LNHDA, CDR2 SQIVND, per germline (reference sequence). V lost 3 bases and J lost 9, with 14 bases in between. The DNA of the CDR3 is TGTGCCAGTAGTATGGGCAGGAAGCGACAAGCTTTCTTT. This encodes CASSMGRKRQAFF.

Concerning this clonotype: One junction end does not reproduce the germline sequence, and a read error may be involved. This sequence joins TRBV7-8 and TRBJ2-1, with 7 positions matching TRBD2. The length of the CDR3 is 15 residues. Looked up from germline, CDR1 is SGHVS and CDR2 is FQNEAQ. This CDR3 is CASSLGGRAYDEQFF. The CDR3 bases are TGTGCCAGCAGCTTAGGAGGGAGGGCCTACGATGAGCAGTTCTTC. Together with reference TRBV7-8 and TRBJ2-1, the CDR3 gives the full variable domain: GAGVSQSPRYKVAKRGQDVALRCDPISGHVSLFWYQQALGQGPEFLTYFQNEAQLDKSGLPSDRFFAERPEGSVSTLKIQRTQQEDSAVYLCASSLGGRAYDEQFFGPGTRLTVL.

This clonotype has a single count. A much bigger clone sits one base away, suggesting this may be a read error. This chain uses TRBV7-9 with TRBJ1-2; TRBD1 matches 12 bases. With V trimmed by 4 bases and J by 3 bases, 3 bases remained unmatched. Per germline, CDR1 SEHNR and CDR2 FQNEAQ (reference sequence). The CDR3 has 15 amino acids. The CDR3 DNA is TGTGCCAGCAGCTCGGGACAGGGGGCGGACTATGGCTACACCTTC. This translates into CASSSGQGADYGYTF.

V and J are TRBV27 and TRBJ2-1; D unclear. Trimming pared 0 bases from V and 9 bases from J, leaving 6 bases between. The germline V gene has CDR1 MNHEY and CDR2 SMNVEV (reference sequence). The CDR3 covers 12 residues. As DNA, the CDR3 is TGTGCCAGCAGTTTATCGGGCCTTGAGCAGTTCTTC. Protein sequence: CASSLSGLEQFF.

This clonotype has a count of ten or more. The J gene is TRBJ2-7, the V gene TRBV7-9; D gene unclear. Trimming shortened V by 2 bases and J by 1 base, and 9 bases separated the two germline ends. The CDR3 covers 14 residues. Looked up from germline, CDR1 is SEHNR and CDR2 is FQNEAQ (reference sequence). This CDR3 reads CASSLSGLSYEQYF. The CDR3 DNA sequence: TGTGCCAGCAGCTTATCCGGTCTTTCCTACGAGCAGTACTTC.

This clonotype was found a few times. The genes are TRBV5-5 and TRBJ2-6; tentatively, D is TRBD1 (6 bases). Per germline, CDR1 SGHKS and CDR2 YYEKEE (reference sequence). Deletions cut 1 base from V and 0 bases from J, with 14 bases between. The CDR3 has 18 amino acids. The DNA of the CDR3 is TGTGCCAGCAGCTTGAGTTGGGGGCAGGGCTCTGGGGCCAACGTCCTGACTTTC. Encoded protein: CASSLSWGQGSGANVLTF.

The chain links TRBV27 to TRBJ2-7, with TRBD2 identical over 10 bases. Losses at the gene ends were 5 bases for V and 2 bases for J; bases not matched to a gene: 6. CDR3 size: 15 residues. Per the germline V gene, CDR1 is MNHEY and CDR2 is SMNVEV (reference sequence). The CDR3 DNA reads as TGTGCCAGCAGTCCCGAGCGGGAGGGACCCTACGAGCAGTACTTC. Translated: CASSPEREGPYEQYF.

This clonotype showed up just a few times. The V gene is TRBV27, the J gene TRBJ2-1, with 7 bases aligning to TRBD1. V dropped 7 bases and J dropped 1; count of bases not matched to a gene: 7. CDR1 MNHEY and CDR2 SMNVEV come from the germline V gene (reference sequence). This CDR3 spans 15 amino acids. CDR3 bases: TGTGCCAGCACCTGGACAGGAACTTCCTACAATGAGCAGTTCTTC. It is translated as CASTWTGTSYNEQFF.

This clonotype was observed a handful of times. The genes are TRBV20-1 and TRBJ2-2; 10 bases are a match to TRBD2. The CDR3 is 16 amino acids. Germline trimming cut 4 bases from V and 2 bases from J; bases unmatched to any gene: 7. Germline V lookup: CDR1 DFQATT, CDR2 SNEGSKA (reference sequence). The chain's CDR3 is CSAMSSGSFNTGELFF. In DNA, the CDR3 is TGCAGTGCTATGTCTAGCGGGAGTTTCAACACCGGGGAGCTGTTTTTT.

This clonotype showed up many times. This chain links TRBV5-1 with TRBJ2-7; D unresolved. The CDR3 spans 13 residues. CDR1 is SGHRS, CDR2 YFSETQ, per germline. Trimming pared 0 bases from V and 3 bases from J, leaving 7 bases between. DNA for the CDR3: TGCGCCAGCAGCTTGGGGACGGACTACGAGCAGTACTTC. This sequence encodes CASSLGTDYEQYF.

This clonotype was seen a handful of times. The rearrangement links TRBV2 to TRBJ2-1; D is unresolved. V lost 2 bases and J lost 0, with 5 bases in between. CDR1 is SNHLY and CDR2 is FYNNEI in the germline V gene. The CDR3 is made up of 14 amino acids. The CDR3 bases are TGTGCCAGCAGTGAACCGGGCTCCTACAATGAGCAGTTCTTC. Translation: CASSEPGSYNEQFF.

This clonotype was counted only a few times. This chain links TRBV14 with TRBJ2-1, with a weak D call TRBD2 (6 bases). The CDR3 is 15 residues long. Germline CDR1 reads SGHDN; CDR2 reads FVKESK. V lost 3 bases, J lost 8 bases, and 17 bases lay in between. The CDR3 protein is CASSHFRGGWDEQFF. The DNA of the CDR3 is TGTGCCAGCAGCCACTTTCGGGGAGGATGGGATGAGCAGTTCTTC.

This clonotype was counted a few times. The V gene is TRBV3-1, the J gene TRBJ1-3, with 9 positions matching TRBD1. Trimming removed 3 bases from V and 0 bases from J; junction bases left unmatched: 3. The germline CDR1 and CDR2 sequences are LGHDT and YNNKEL (reference sequence). The CDR3 totals 16 residues. This chain's CDR3 is CASSQGTGLSGNTIYF. CDR3 DNA sequence: TGTGCCAGCAGCCAGGGGACAGGGCTCTCTGGAAACACCATATATTTT.

The chain uses TRBV10-3 and TRBJ1-2, with D hard to call. CDR3 size: 13 residues. The V and J ends lost 3 bases and 6 bases respectively, with 11 bases between them. The germline V gene has CDR1 ENHRY and CDR2 SYGVKD. The CDR3 loop reads CAISDRPADGYTF. The CDR3 coding sequence is TGTGCCATCAGTGACAGACCCGCGGATGGCTACACCTTC.

This chain connects TRBV7-9 to TRBJ2-5; the match to TRBD1 covers 7 bases. Trimming at V came to 4 bases and at J to 0 bases, leaving 5 bases not matched to a gene. Germline CDR1 is SEHNR and CDR2 is FQNEAQ (reference sequence). This CDR3 comprises 15 residues. The CDR3 protein is CASSSGQTYQETQYF. CDR3 in DNA: TGTGCCAGCAGCTCGGGACAGACGTACCAAGAGACCCAGTACTTC. Looking up the rest from reference TRBV7-9 and TRBJ2-5 gives the full variable domain: DTGVSQNPRHKITKRGQNVTFRCDPISEHNRLYWYRQTLGQGPEFLTYFQNEAQLEKSRLLSDRFSAERPKGSFSTLEIQRTEQGDSAMYLCASSSGQTYQETQYFGPGTRLLVL.

The rearrangement links TRBV20-1 to TRBJ1-5; D gene unclear. Germline V gives CDR1 DFQATT, CDR2 SNEGSKA (reference sequence). V was clipped by 0 bases and J by 5 bases, with 8 bases between them. The CDR3 sequence is 13 residues long. The CDR3 DNA is TGCAGTGCTAGAGAGGACGGGGATCAGCCCCAGCATTTT. It yields the protein CSAREDGDQPQHF.